Below are 8 T cell receptor beta chains sequenced from a single sample in a study of cytomegalovirus exposure and HLA in healthy donors. Primers included in the PCR were 60 Vbeta and 13 Jbeta primers. Sequencing was performed with immunoSEQ multiplex PCR; in TCRdb, only in-frame clones are kept and a portion is missing. The sample lists 150,000 to 200,000 clones; about 81% were seen once. Sequencing input: PBMCs. These receptors all come from a man aged 40-55 years in good health and CMV-seronegative.

The chain joins TRBV19 to TRBJ2-5; 7 bases map to TRBD2. Germline values: CDR1 LNHDA, CDR2 SQIVND (reference sequence). This CDR3 contains 16 residues. After removal of 5 bases from V and 5 bases from J, the junction contained 14 bases not matched to a gene. CDR3 residues: CASSFRWGGYSETQYF. The CDR3 bases are TGTGCCAGTAGTTTCCGATGGGGGGGGTATTCTGAGACCCAGTACTTC.

This clone is a singleton in its sample. This chain uses TRBV7-9 with TRBJ2-7; D possibly corresponds to TRBD1 (5 bases). V was trimmed by 1 base and J by 5 bases, leaving 6 bases between them. Germline-derived CDR1 and CDR2 are SEHNR and FQNEAQ (reference sequence). The CDR3 loop spans 12 amino acids. CDR3 residues: CASSLDRHEQYF. CDR3 nucleotide sequence: TGTGCCAGCAGCTTAGACAGGCACGAGCAGTACTTC.

The chain carries TRBV7-2 and TRBJ2-1; 8 bases map to TRBD2. The trim removed 2 bases at V and 6 bases at J, leaving 9 bases unmatched. Germline CDR1 and CDR2: SGHTA and FQGNSA. CDR3 length: 16 amino acids. CDR3 coding DNA: TGTGCCAGCAGCTTAAGACGGGGGGGCCTAGCCAATGAGCAGTTCTTC. Its protein product is CASSLRRGGLANEQFF. Drawing the rest from reference TRBV7-2 and TRBJ2-1, the complete variable domain is GAGVSQSPSNKVTEKGKDVELRCDPISGHTALYWYRQSLGQGLEFLIYFQGNSAPDKSGLPSDRFSAERTGGSVSTLTIQRTQQEDSAVYLCASSLRRGGLANEQFFGPGTRLTVL.

The chain combines TRBV1 with TRBJ2-7; the table assigns TRBD1, which was not confirmed against the DNA. TRBV1 is a recognized pseudogene. This CDR3 is 14 amino acids long. CDR3 DNA sequence: TGCACCAGCAGCCTAAGGACAGAGGCCGGGGAGCAGTACTTC. Amino acids: CTSSLRTEAGEQYF.

This chain uses TRBV28 with TRBJ1-5; D call uncertain. The CDR3 loop spans 12 amino acids. Germline assignment: CDR1 MDHEN and CDR2 SYDVKM. Trimming pared 1 base from V and 7 bases from J, leaving 5 bases between. This CDR3 reads CASSLLHQPQHF. In DNA, the CDR3 is TGTGCCAGCAGTTTATTACACCAGCCCCAGCATTTT.

The V and J genes are TRBV4-2 and TRBJ2-1; D is possibly TRBD1 (5 bases). The CDR3 covers 16 residues. The germline CDR1 and CDR2 sequences are LGHNA and YNFKEQ. V lost 0 bases to trimming and J lost 6 bases, with 15 bases between them. CDR3 DNA sequence: TGTGCCAGCAGCCAAGACCGGCAGGGTAAGGCCAATGAGCAGTTCTTC. Its protein is CASSQDRQGKANEQFF.

The CDR3 DNA reads TGTGCCAGCTCACCACCGGACAGGGGAGGAGAGACCCAGTACTTC. Its translation is CASSPPDRGGETQYF. The chain uses TRBV18 and TRBJ2-5, with 9 bases aligning to TRBD1. The CDR3 has 15 amino acids. Per the germline V gene, CDR1 is KGHSH and CDR2 is LQKENI. Trimming cost V 0 bases and J 4 bases; bases outside gene matches: 3.

As for this clone: The sample contains more than one DNA sequence encoding this CDR3. The V and J genes are TRBV4-3 and TRBJ2-1; D is ambiguous. The ends were cut back, 0 bases at V and 6 bases at J, with 3 bases in the middle. Germline lookup yields CDR1 LGHNA and CDR2 YSLEER. The CDR3 runs 12 residues. In DNA form, the CDR3 reads TGCGCCAGCAGCCAAGATCTCAATGAGCAGTTCTTC. Its protein product is CASSQDLNEQFF.